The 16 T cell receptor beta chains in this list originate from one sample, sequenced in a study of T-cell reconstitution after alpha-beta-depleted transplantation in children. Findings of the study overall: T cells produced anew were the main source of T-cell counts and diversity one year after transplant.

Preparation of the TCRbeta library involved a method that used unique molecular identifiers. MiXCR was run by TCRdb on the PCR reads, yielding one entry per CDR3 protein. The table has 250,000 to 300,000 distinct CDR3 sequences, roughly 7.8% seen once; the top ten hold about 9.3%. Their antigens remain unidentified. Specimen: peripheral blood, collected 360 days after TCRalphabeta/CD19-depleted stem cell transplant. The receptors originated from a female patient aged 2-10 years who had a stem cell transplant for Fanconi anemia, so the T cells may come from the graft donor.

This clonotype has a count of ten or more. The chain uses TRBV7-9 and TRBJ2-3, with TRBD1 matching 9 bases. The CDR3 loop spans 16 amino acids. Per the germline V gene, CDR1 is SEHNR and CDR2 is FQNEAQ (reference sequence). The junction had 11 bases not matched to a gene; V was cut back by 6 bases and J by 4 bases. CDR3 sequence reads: CASSQGQGRTADTQYF. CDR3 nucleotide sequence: TGTGCCAGCAGTCAGGGACAGGGTAGGACGGCAGATACGCAGTATTTT.

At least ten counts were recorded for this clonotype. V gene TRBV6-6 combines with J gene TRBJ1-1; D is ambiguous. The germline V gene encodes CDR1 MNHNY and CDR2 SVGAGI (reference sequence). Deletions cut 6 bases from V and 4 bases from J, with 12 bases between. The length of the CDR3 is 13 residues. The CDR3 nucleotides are TGTGCCAGCAGCCAGAGATGGGGCACTGAAGCTTTCTTT. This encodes CASSQRWGTEAFF.

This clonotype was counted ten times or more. Here the CDR3 reads CASSLNPGQYNEQFF. For the CDR3, the DNA is TGTGCCAGCAGTTTAAATCCGGGACAGTACAATGAGCAGTTCTTC. The genes are TRBV27 and TRBJ2-1; 7 bases are shared with TRBD1. The CDR3 has 15 amino acids. Germline V gives CDR1 MNHEY, CDR2 SMNVEV (reference sequence). The V and J ends lost 2 bases and 4 bases, in that order; junction bases with no gene match: 5.

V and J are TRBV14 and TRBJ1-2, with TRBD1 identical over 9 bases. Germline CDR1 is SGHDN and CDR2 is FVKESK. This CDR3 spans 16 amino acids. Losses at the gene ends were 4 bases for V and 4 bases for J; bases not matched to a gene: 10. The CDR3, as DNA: TGTGCCAGCAGCCCCGGGACAGGGATACCATCCTATGGCTACACCTTC. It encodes CASSPGTGIPSYGYTF.

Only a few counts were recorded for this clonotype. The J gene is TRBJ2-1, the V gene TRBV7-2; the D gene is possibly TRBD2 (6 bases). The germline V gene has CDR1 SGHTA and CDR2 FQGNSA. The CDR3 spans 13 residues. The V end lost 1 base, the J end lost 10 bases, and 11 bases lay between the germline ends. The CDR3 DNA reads TGTGCCAGCAGCTTAGAGGTTGCGGGGGAGCAGTTCTTC. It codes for CASSLEVAGEQFF.

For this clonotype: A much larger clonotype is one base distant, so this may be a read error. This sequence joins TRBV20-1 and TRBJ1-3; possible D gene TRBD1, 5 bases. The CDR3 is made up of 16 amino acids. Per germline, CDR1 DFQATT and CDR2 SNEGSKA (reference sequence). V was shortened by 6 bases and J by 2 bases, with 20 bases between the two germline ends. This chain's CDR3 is CSAKTGGILPGNTIYF. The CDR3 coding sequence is TGCAGTGCCAAAACGGGGGGAATCCTCCCTGGAAACACCATATATTTT.

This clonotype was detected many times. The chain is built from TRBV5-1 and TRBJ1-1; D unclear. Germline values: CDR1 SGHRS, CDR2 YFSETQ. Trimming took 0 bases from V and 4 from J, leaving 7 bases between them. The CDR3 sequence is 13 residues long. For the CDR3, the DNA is TGCGCCAGCAGCTTGGAGGGAAGCACTGAAGCTTTCTTT. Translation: CASSLEGSTEAFF.

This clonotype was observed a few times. CDR3 amino acids: CASSTPVGQGSGELFF. For the CDR3, the DNA is TGTGCCAGCAGTACCCCCGTGGGACAGGGAAGCGGGGAGCTGTTTTTT. The V and J genes are TRBV5-4 and TRBJ2-2; 9 bases agree with TRBD1. The J segment lost 7 bases and the V segment lost 5 bases, leaving 12 bases of the junction unmatched. CDR3 size: 16 residues. Germline V gene lookup returns CDR1 SGHNT and CDR2 YYREEE (reference sequence).

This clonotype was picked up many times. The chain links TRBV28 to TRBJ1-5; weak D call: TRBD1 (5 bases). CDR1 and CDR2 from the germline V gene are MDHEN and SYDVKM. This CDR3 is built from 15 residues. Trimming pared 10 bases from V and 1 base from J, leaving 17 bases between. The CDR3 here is CATAGRGLSNQPQHF. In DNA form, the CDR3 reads TGTGCCACCGCAGGGAGAGGGTTAAGCAATCAGCCCCAGCATTTT. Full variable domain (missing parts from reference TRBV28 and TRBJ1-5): DVKVTQSSRYLVKRTGEKVFLECVQDMDHENMFWYRQDPGLGLRLIYFSYDVKMKEKGDIPEGYSVSREKKERFSLILESASTNQTSMYLCATAGRGLSNQPQHFGDGTRLSIL.

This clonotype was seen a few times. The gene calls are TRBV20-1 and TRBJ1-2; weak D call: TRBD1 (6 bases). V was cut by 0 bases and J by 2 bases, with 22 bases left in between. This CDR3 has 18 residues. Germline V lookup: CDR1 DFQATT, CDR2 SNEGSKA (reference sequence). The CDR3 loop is CSARDLRLLRGENYGYTF. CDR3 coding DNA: TGCAGTGCTAGAGATTTGAGATTGTTGAGGGGGGAAAACTATGGCTACACCTTC.

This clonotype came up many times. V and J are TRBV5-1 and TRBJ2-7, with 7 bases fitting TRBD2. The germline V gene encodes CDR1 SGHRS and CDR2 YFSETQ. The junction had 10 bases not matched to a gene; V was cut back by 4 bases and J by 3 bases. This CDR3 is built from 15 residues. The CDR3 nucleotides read TGCGCCAGCAGCCTAAAGGGCGGGAGTCTCTACGAGCAGTACTTC. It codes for CASSLKGGSLYEQYF.

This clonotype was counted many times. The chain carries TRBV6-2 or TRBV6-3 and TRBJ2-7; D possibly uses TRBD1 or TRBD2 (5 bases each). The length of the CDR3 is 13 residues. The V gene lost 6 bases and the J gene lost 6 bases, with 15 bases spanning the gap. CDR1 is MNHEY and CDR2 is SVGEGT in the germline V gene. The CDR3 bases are TGTGCCAGCAGCTCAACCTTGAGGGGCGAGCAGTACTTC. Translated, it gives CASSSTLRGEQYF.

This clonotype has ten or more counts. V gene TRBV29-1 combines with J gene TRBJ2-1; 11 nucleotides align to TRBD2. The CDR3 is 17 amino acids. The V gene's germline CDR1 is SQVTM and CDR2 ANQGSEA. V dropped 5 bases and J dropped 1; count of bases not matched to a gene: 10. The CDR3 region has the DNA TGCAGCGTTCTCTGGACTAGCGGGCCACCTTCCTACAATGAGCAGTTCTTC. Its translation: CSVLWTSGPPSYNEQFF.

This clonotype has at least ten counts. CDR3: CASSLLAGATGELFF. CDR3 nucleotides: TGTGCCAGCAGTTTACTAGCGGGGGCTACCGGGGAGCTGTTTTTT. J is TRBJ2-2 and V is TRBV12-3 or TRBV12-4; 10 bases are a match to TRBD2. The trim removed 2 bases at V and 5 bases at J, leaving 2 bases unmatched. The CDR3 contains 15 residues.

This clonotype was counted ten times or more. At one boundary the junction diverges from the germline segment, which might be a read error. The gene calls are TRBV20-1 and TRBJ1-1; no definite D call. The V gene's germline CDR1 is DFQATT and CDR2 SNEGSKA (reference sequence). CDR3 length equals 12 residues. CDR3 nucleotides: TGCAGTGCGAGAGGACTTAACACTGAAGCTTTCTTT. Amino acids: CSARGLNTEAFF.

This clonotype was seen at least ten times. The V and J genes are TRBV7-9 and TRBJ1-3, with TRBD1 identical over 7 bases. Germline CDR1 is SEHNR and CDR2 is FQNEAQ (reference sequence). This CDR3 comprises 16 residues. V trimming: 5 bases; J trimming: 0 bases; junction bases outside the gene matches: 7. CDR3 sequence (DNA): TGTGCCAGCAGCGGGAGGACAGGCCTCTCTGGAAACACCATATATTTT. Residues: CASSGRTGLSGNTIYF. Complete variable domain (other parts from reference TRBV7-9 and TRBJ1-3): DTGVSQNPRHKITKRGQNVTFRCDPISEHNRLYWYRQTLGQGPEFLTYFQNEAQLEKSRLLSDRFSAERPKGSFSTLEIQRTEQGDSAMYLCASSGRTGLSGNTIYFGEGSWLTVV.